The clone carrying this TCR beta chain has at least ten counts. Its specificity is not known. The CDR3 is 15 amino acids. Per germline, CDR1 MNHEY and CDR2 SVGAGI. Trimming left V 5 bases short and J 2 bases short, with 12 bases between. This record comes from a study of cytotoxic CD8 clonotypes in ibrutinib-treated CLL. General study points: Sustained-remission and progressing patients had unequal sampling times.

Target depth was 1 in 200,000 to 1 in 1 million T cells, about 10x per clonotype. The assay was immunoSEQ multiplex PCR, and TCRdb's table has in-frame clones only and misses some. Here the sample spans 57,000 or so clones, 50% to 70% being singletons. The receptor comes from a human donor with chronic lymphocytic leukemia. This specimen was PBMCs, taken at disease progression, from a patient treated with ibrutinib. The chain recombines TRBV6-5 with TRBJ2-2, with D unclear. CDR3: CASSPWSQNTGELFF. The CDR3 nucleotides are TGTGCCAGCAGTCCCTGGTCACAAAACACCGGGGAGCTGTTTTTT.